The clone carrying this TCR beta chain appeared a few times. This record belongs to a study of human T cells and chemical hapten exposure. Study as a whole: Each patch test put 0.01% DPC on the upper back, and results were read at 6 days. Alopecia universalis, totalis or areata was present in patients who were mostly female.

Unique molecular identifiers were attached to individual cDNA molecules during library preparation. TCRdb processed the RACE reads anew with MiXCR; each CDR3 protein has one entry. This table has about 340,000 distinct CDR3 sequences, roughly 6.9% appearing once. CDR1 DFQATT and CDR2 SNEGSKA come from the germline V gene (reference sequence). The length of the CDR3 is 15 residues. Germline trimming cut 1 base from V and 3 bases from J; bases unmatched to any gene: 7. This sample's time point: patch test 1, 2 weeks after DPC sensitization. Noted treatment: therapeutic diphenylcyclopropenone sensitization with weekly scalp DPC. Total RNA came from unfractionated whole blood.

The chain couples TRBV20-1 to TRBJ1-1; 8 positions agree with TRBD1. The sample consisted of whole blood, taken in connection with sensitization to the hapten diphenylcyclopropenone (DPC). The source is a woman under 30 with alopecia areata. Some clones in this sample may be carry-over from other donors' samples. CDR3 amino acids: CSARATGGRDTEAFF. The CDR3 bases are TGCAGTGCTAGAGCCACAGGGGGTCGCGACACTGAAGCTTTCTTT.